Following are 10 T cell receptor beta chains from one sample sequenced in a study of identical twins. TCRdb used MiXCR to reprocess the 5' RACE reads, holding one entry per CDR3 protein. The sample lists under 300,000 distinct CDR3 sequences, about 13% seen once, with 3.5% to 4.5% in the top ten. This sample was also put to use in a study of yellow fever vaccine responses in identical twins.

Material: memory (CD45RO+) T cells sorted from blood. The receptors derive from a woman under 30 in good health.

The chain is built from TRBV5-1 and TRBJ2-1; D unresolved. Germline lookup yields CDR1 SGHRS and CDR2 YFSETQ. The CDR3 spans 14 residues. V lost 0 bases and J lost 13, with 17 bases in between. The CDR3 bases are TGCGCCAGCAGCTTGGATGGCGGTGACCCCGCCCAGTTCTTC. Translation gives CASSLDGGDPAQFF.

This clonotype came up a few times. The chain is built from TRBV3-1 and TRBJ1-5, with TRBD1 matching over 10 bases. Germline CDR1 and CDR2: LGHDT and YNNKEL (reference sequence). This CDR3 region has 16 residues. V trimming: 4 bases; J trimming: 3 bases; junction bases outside the gene matches: 6. The CDR3 DNA follows: TGTGCCAGCAGCCTTACCGGGACAGGGGCCAATCAGCCCCAGCATTTT. It translates to CASSLTGTGANQPQHF.

This clonotype was counted many times. The genes are TRBV20-1 and TRBJ2-3, with 8 bases lining up with TRBD1. CDR1 DFQATT and CDR2 SNEGSKA come from the germline V gene (reference sequence). The CDR3 has 14 amino acids. Trimming cost V 3 bases and J 3 bases; bases outside gene matches: 5. CDR3 loop: CSARDRVVTDTQYF. The CDR3 DNA reads as TGCAGTGCTAGGGACAGGGTAGTGACAGATACGCAGTATTTT.

Many counts were recorded for this clonotype. The chain uses TRBV3-1 and TRBJ1-6; no clear D. The CDR3 is 14 residues long. V was clipped by 0 bases and J by 6 bases, with 6 bases between them. Germline loops: CDR1 LGHDT, CDR2 YNNKEL (reference sequence). Here the CDR3 DNA reads TGTGCCAGCAGCCAAGATATTACTAATTCACCCCTCCACTTT. As protein: CASSQDITNSPLHF.

The rearrangement links TRBV20-1 to TRBJ1-2; tentatively, D is TRBD1 (5 bases). Germline CDR1 and CDR2: DFQATT and SNEGSKA (reference sequence). The CDR3 is 14 residues long. The ends were cut back, 3 bases at V and 5 bases at J, with 16 bases in the middle. The CDR3 nucleotides are TGCAGTGCTAGTTTGGGGACGGCGGATTATGGCTACACCTTC. Amino acid sequence: CSASLGTADYGYTF.

This clonotype came up many times. The V call is TRBV6-2 or TRBV6-3, the J call TRBJ2-1; TRBD2 agrees at 7 bases. This CDR3 spans 14 amino acids. With 6 bases clipped from V and 8 bases from J, the junction kept 10 bases outside the gene matches. CDR1 MNHEY and CDR2 SVGEGT come from the germline V gene. CDR3 sequence: CASSPGGGPYEQFF. Here the CDR3 DNA reads TGTGCCAGCAGCCCCGGGGGAGGGCCTTATGAGCAGTTCTTC.

The table lists this clonotype with many counts. The chain recombines TRBV11-2 with TRBJ2-7; 13 bases align to TRBD2. The ends lost 4 bases at V and 6 bases at J; junction bases unmatched: 15. The V gene's germline CDR1 is SGHAT and CDR2 FQNNGV. The CDR3 has 18 residues. This chain's CDR3 is CASSSGGGLAGVNSEQYF. The CDR3 DNA reads as TGTGCCAGCAGCTCAGGGGGAGGACTAGCGGGAGTTAACAGCGAGCAGTACTTC.

The chain is built from TRBV6-2 or TRBV6-3 and TRBJ1-2, with D possibly matching TRBD1 (5 bases). The V gene's germline CDR1 is MNHEY and CDR2 SVGEGT. The CDR3 is made up of 12 amino acids. V lost 3 bases and J 6 bases, leaving 8 bases between the germline ends. The CDR3 DNA sequence: TGTGCCAGCAGTTATGGGGGGAATGGCTACACCTTC. Amino acids: CASSYGGNGYTF.

CDR3: CASSYRGRGTEAFF. DNA of the CDR3: TGTGCCAGCAGTTACAGGGGGCGGGGCACTGAAGCTTTCTTT. The chain has TRBV2 and TRBJ1-1; 9 positions agree with TRBD1. Germline CDR1 is SNHLY and CDR2 is FYNNEI. This CDR3 is 14 amino acids long. V shed 5 bases, J shed 4 bases, and the junction held 5 bases outside the gene matches.

The gene calls are TRBV9 and TRBJ2-3, with 11 bases matching TRBD2. The CDR3 consists of 15 residues. The ends lost 3 bases at V and 3 bases at J; junction bases unmatched: 3. Germline V gene data show CDR1 as SGDLS and CDR2 as YYNGEE. In DNA form, the CDR3 reads TGTGCCAGCAGCGAGACTAGCGGGGAGACAGATACGCAGTATTTT. It yields the protein CASSETSGETDTQYF.